This T cell receptor (beta chain) was profiled in a study of T-cell memory formation after mild COVID-19. Germline V lookup: CDR1 SGHNT, CDR2 YYREEE (reference sequence). The CDR3 length is 14 residues. Unmatched junction bases numbered 2, after V lost 3 bases and J lost 0 bases. This clonotype has at least ten counts. In TCRdb, the 5' RACE reads were re-called with MiXCR into one record per CDR3 protein. In the table there are under 200,000 distinct CDR3 sequences, 9.5% to 13% of which are singletons. Sequencing input: PBMCs or a T cell subset sorted from them (not recorded which). This chain uses TRBV5-4 with TRBJ2-5, with 7 bases identical to TRBD1. The clonotype was recovered from a man between 18 and 35 years old who had mild COVID-19 (a few samples of this study predate the infection). Cell type and time point are not known. The CDR3 protein is CASSYDRDQETQYF. DNA of the CDR3: TGTGCCAGCAGCTACGACAGGGACCAAGAGACCCAGTACTTC.